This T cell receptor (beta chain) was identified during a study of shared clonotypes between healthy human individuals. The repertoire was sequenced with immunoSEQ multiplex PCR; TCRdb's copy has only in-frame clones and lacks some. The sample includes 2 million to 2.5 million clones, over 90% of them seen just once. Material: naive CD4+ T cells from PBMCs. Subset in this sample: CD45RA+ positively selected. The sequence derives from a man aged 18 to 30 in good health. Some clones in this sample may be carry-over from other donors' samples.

The CDR3 protein is CASSFRGALNTGELFF. The CDR3 nucleotides read TGTGCCAGCAGCTTTCGGGGGGCCCTCAACACCGGGGAGCTGTTTTTT. V usage is TRBV5-4 and J usage is TRBJ2-2, with D perhaps matching TRBD2 (7 bases). V was shortened by 2 bases and J by 2 bases, with 13 bases between the two germline ends. Germline V gives CDR1 SGHNT, CDR2 YYREEE (reference sequence). The CDR3 consists of 16 residues.